The 27 T cell receptor beta chains below were found in one sample sequenced in a study of tissue T cells after allogeneic stem cell transplantation. Profiling relied on immunoSEQ multiplex PCR, and the TCRdb table lists in-frame clones only, not all of them. The sample has roughly 42,000 clones, roughly 92% seen once; the top ten hold 3.5% to 4%. The sequences come from blood, collected before transplantation. Receptors originate from a woman between 35 and 70 years old who later had graft-versus-host disease after an allogeneic stem cell transplant.

The CDR3 is CASSPGLTDSPLHF. CDR3 coding DNA: TGCGCCAGCAGCCCGGGTCTCACGGATTCACCCCTCCACTTT. The chain couples TRBV5-1 to TRBJ1-6; unclear D gene. The germline CDR1 and CDR2 sequences are SGHRS and YFSETQ. The CDR3 spans 14 residues. With 4 bases removed from V and 8 bases from J, the gap between germline ends came to 13 bases. Drawing the rest from reference TRBV5-1 and TRBJ1-6, the complete variable domain is KAGVTQTPRYLIKTRGQQVTLSCSPISGHRSVSWYQQTPGQGLQFLFEYFSETQRNKGNFPGRFSGRQFSNSRSEMNVSTLELGDSALYLCASSPGLTDSPLHFGNGTRLTVT.

This clone is a singleton in its sample. This chain links TRBV7-2 with TRBJ2-5; 11 bases are a match to TRBD2. The CDR3 runs 16 residues. From germline, CDR1 is SGHTA and CDR2 FQGNSA. Germline trimming cut 1 base from V and 2 bases from J; bases unmatched to any gene: 3. The CDR3 DNA is TGTGCCAGCAGCTTAGAGGCTAGCGGGAGGCAAGAGACCCAGTACTTC. The encoded protein is CASSLEASGRQETQYF.

This clone was counted between two and nine times. This chain links TRBV6-5 with TRBJ1-2; 7 bases agree with TRBD1. This CDR3 region has 13 residues. Germline CDR1 and CDR2: MNHEY and SVGAGI. The J segment lost 6 bases and the V segment lost 5 bases, leaving 6 bases of the junction unmatched. The CDR3 region has the DNA TGTGCCAGCAGTACAGGGGTTCAGGATGGCTACACCTTC. Translated: CASSTGVQDGYTF.

V is TRBV18 and J is TRBJ2-1, with 12 bases fitting TRBD2. In germline, CDR1 is KGHSH, CDR2 LQKENI. The trim removed 5 bases at V and 5 bases at J, leaving 7 bases unmatched. The CDR3 covers 16 residues. The chain's CDR3 is CASSTTLAGGHNEQFF. CDR3 DNA: TGTGCCAGCTCAACCACACTAGCGGGAGGCCACAATGAGCAGTTCTTC.

The chain recombines TRBV18 with TRBJ2-7; D unresolved. The germline V gene has CDR1 KGHSH and CDR2 LQKENI. The CDR3 runs to 13 residues. Trimming removed 5 bases at V and 2 bases at J, with 10 bases between. The CDR3 nucleotides read TGTGCCAGCTCAAAACCGTATCCCTACGAGCAGTACTTC. It codes for CASSKPYPYEQYF.

The genes are TRBV3-1 (or the pseudogene TRBV3-2) and TRBJ2-5, with TRBD1 identical over 7 bases. The V gene end was trimmed by 3 bases and the J gene end by 4 bases; junction bases not matched to a gene: 14. CDR3 length equals 17 residues. Germline assignment: CDR1 LGHDT and CDR2 YNNKEL (reference sequence). The CDR3, as DNA: TGTGCCAGCAGCCACCAGCGCGAAGGGGGCAGTAGAGAGACCCAGTACTTC. This codes for CASSHQREGGSRETQYF.

The DNA of the CDR3 is TGTGCCAGCAGCGTATCACCCCAGGGCTACAATGAGCAGTTCTTC. This sequence encodes CASSVSPQGYNEQFF. The V call is TRBV9, the J call TRBJ2-1, with a tentative D call TRBD1 (5 bases). The germline V gene encodes CDR1 SGDLS and CDR2 YYNGEE. The CDR3 spans 15 residues. The V gene lost 1 base and the J gene lost 3 bases, with 11 bases spanning the gap.

This clone was observed once. The V call is TRBV4-2, the J call TRBJ2-5; no clear D. The V end was cut by 4 bases, the J end by 2 bases, with 14 bases between. CDR3 length: 15 residues. CDR1 and CDR2 (germline): LGHNA, YNFKEQ. The CDR3 nucleotides read TGTGCCAGCAGCCCCTCCGTGACCGATCAAGAGACCCAGTACTTC. This codes for CASSPSVTDQETQYF.

This chain connects TRBV7-9 to TRBJ2-7, with 8 bases aligning to TRBD1. The CDR3 runs to 14 residues. With 5 bases clipped from V and 5 bases from J, the junction kept 8 bases outside the gene matches. Germline CDR1 reads SEHNR; CDR2 reads FQNEAQ (reference sequence). The CDR3 loop is CASSPWTGFDEQYF. DNA of the CDR3: TGTGCCAGCAGCCCCTGGACAGGGTTCGACGAGCAGTACTTC.

This chain connects TRBV19 to TRBJ1-4, with D possibly matching TRBD1 (6 bases). In germline, CDR1 is LNHDA, CDR2 SQIVND (reference sequence). This CDR3 has 15 residues. Trimming stripped 9 bases from V and 3 bases from J, with 17 bases between. The CDR3 is CASQIGGAANEKLFF. The CDR3 DNA follows: TGTGCCAGCCAAATCGGGGGGGCGGCTAATGAAAAACTGTTTTTT.

The CDR3 spells CASRQRQGGYGYTF. DNA for the CDR3: TGTGCCAGCAGACAGAGACAGGGCGGCTATGGCTACACCTTC. The chain carries TRBV5-6 and TRBJ1-2, with 7 nucleotides matching TRBD1. CDR1 is SGHDT, CDR2 YYEEEE, per germline. The CDR3 is 14 residues long. V dropped 5 bases and J dropped 4; count of bases not matched to a gene: 8.

The rearrangement links TRBV20-1 to TRBJ2-7, with D unresolved. The V gene's germline CDR1 is DFQATT and CDR2 SNEGSKA (reference sequence). This CDR3 spans 10 amino acids. V lost 5 bases and J lost 7, with 9 bases in between. The CDR3 nucleotides read TGCAGTGCTGTACAGTGGGAGCAGTACTTC. As protein: CSAVQWEQYF.

This clone was observed once. This chain uses TRBV4-2 with TRBJ2-1, with TRBD2 identical over 12 bases. Unmatched junction bases numbered 7, after V lost 6 bases and J lost 7 bases. The CDR3 is 15 amino acids. Looked up from germline, CDR1 is LGHNA and CDR2 is YNFKEQ. The CDR3 here is CASSQTSGSGNEQFF. The CDR3 region has the DNA TGTGCCAGCAGTCAGACTAGCGGGAGTGGAAATGAGCAGTTCTTC.

J is TRBJ1-6 and V is TRBV28, with a possible D match to TRBD1 (6 bases). CDR1 MDHEN and CDR2 SYDVKM come from the germline V gene. Trimming shortened V by 6 bases and J by 8 bases, and 20 bases separated the two germline ends. The CDR3 runs 16 residues. CDR3 sequence (DNA): TGTGCCAGCAGGCCTACAGGGTTCGTCACGGATTCACCCCTCCACTTT. It yields the protein CASRPTGFVTDSPLHF.

The chain joins TRBV5-5 to TRBJ2-1; weak D call: TRBD1 (5 bases). The germline V gene encodes CDR1 SGHKS and CDR2 YYEKEE (reference sequence). This CDR3 region has 15 residues. Trimming pared 2 bases from V and 5 bases from J, leaving 14 bases between. This CDR3 is CASSFSPRVNNEQFF. DNA of the CDR3: TGTGCCAGCAGCTTCTCCCCCAGGGTCAACAATGAGCAGTTCTTC.

The V gene is TRBV28, the J gene TRBJ1-2; D unresolved. The length of the CDR3 is 12 residues. Germline loops: CDR1 MDHEN, CDR2 SYDVKM. V lost 3 bases to trimming and J lost 4 bases, with 6 bases between them. This CDR3 is CASSFEGYGYTF. Here the CDR3 DNA reads TGTGCCAGCAGTTTTGAGGGCTATGGCTACACCTTC.

The chain links TRBV6-2 or TRBV6-3 to TRBJ1-1; D call uncertain. Germline CDR1 is MNHEY and CDR2 is SVGEGT. Trimming pared 4 bases from V and 6 bases from J, leaving 9 bases between. The CDR3 runs 12 residues. The CDR3 DNA follows: TGTGCCAGCAGTTCGACAATCGCTGAAGCTTTCTTT. It yields the protein CASSSTIAEAFF.

This chain uses TRBV6-6 with TRBJ2-1; 12 bases agree with TRBD2. The CDR3 spans 14 residues. In germline, CDR1 is MNHNY, CDR2 SVGAGI (reference sequence). V shed 7 bases and J 9 bases; nucleotides not matched to a gene: 7. In DNA, the CDR3 is TGTGCCAGCACCCCTAGCGGGAGGGCCGGTGAGCAGTTCTTC. It yields the protein CASTPSGRAGEQFF.

This chain uses TRBV3-1 (or the pseudogene TRBV3-2) with TRBJ2-2, with unresolved D. The V gene's germline CDR1 is LGHDT and CDR2 YNNKEL (reference sequence). The germline V and J ends were trimmed by 4 bases and 2 bases, with 5 bases remaining between them. CDR3 length: 13 residues. The CDR3 region is CASSLGNTGELFF. CDR3 bases: TGTGCCAGCAGCCTCGGCAACACCGGGGAGCTGTTTTTT.

The chain uses TRBV18 and TRBJ2-1; 8 positions agree with TRBD1. The CDR3 spans 15 residues. Per the germline V gene, CDR1 is KGHSH and CDR2 is LQKENI. V trimming: 5 bases; J trimming: 6 bases; junction bases outside the gene matches: 9. DNA for the CDR3: TGTGCCAGCTCATCCGGGACAGGACACTTCAATGAGCAGTTCTTC. Its protein product is CASSSGTGHFNEQFF.

V gene TRBV9 combines with J gene TRBJ2-7, with TRBD1 identical over 10 bases. The CDR3 totals 15 residues. Germline loops: CDR1 SGDLS, CDR2 YYNGEE. V was clipped by 4 bases and J by 5 bases; unmatched bases: 9. The CDR3 nucleotides are TGTGCCAGCAGCACCCGACAGGGGGCGGGGAACGAGCAGTACTTC. Encoded protein: CASSTRQGAGNEQYF.

The chain employs TRBV18 and TRBJ1-2; the match to TRBD1 covers 8 bases. The length of the CDR3 is 18 residues. V lost 3 bases and J lost 5; bases outside the gene matches: 17. Germline loops: CDR1 KGHSH, CDR2 LQKENI. The CDR3 loop is CASSPNRGIKGPGYGYTF. The CDR3, as DNA: TGTGCCAGCTCACCTAACAGGGGGATTAAGGGACCTGGATATGGCTACACCTTC.

Details on this clone: At the DNA level, this CDR3 is encoded by other sequences in the same sample as well. This sequence joins TRBV6-5 and TRBJ1-1; maybe TRBD1 (5 bases). This CDR3 is built from 13 residues. Germline CDR1 and CDR2: MNHEY and SVGAGI. V was shortened by 6 bases and J by 1 base, with 9 bases between the two germline ends. The CDR3, as DNA: TGTGCCAGCAGCCTGGGGCGGAACACTGAAGCTTTCTTT. Protein: CASSLGRNTEAFF.

The V call is TRBV5-1, the J call TRBJ2-7; tentative D call: TRBD1 (5 bases). Germline values: CDR1 SGHRS, CDR2 YFSETQ. This CDR3 is 14 amino acids long. V lost 4 bases, J lost 0 bases, and 11 bases lay in between. The CDR3 reads CASSLPDSSYEQYF. The CDR3 bases are TGCGCCAGCAGCCTACCCGACAGCTCCTACGAGCAGTACTTC.

V gene TRBV12-3 or TRBV12-4 combines with J gene TRBJ1-4; D is undetermined. The CDR3 length is 12 residues. Between the trimmed V and J ends, which lost 4 bases and 8 bases, there was a span of 8 bases. The CDR3 DNA reads as TGTGCCAGCAGTTGGAGAGCGGAAAAACTGTTTTTT. It translates to CASSWRAEKLFF.

This clone was seen only once. The chain uses TRBV7-9 and TRBJ1-1; no clear D gene. Trimming removed 1 base from V and 0 bases from J, with 9 bases in between. The germline V gene encodes CDR1 SEHNR and CDR2 FQNEAQ (reference sequence). The CDR3 is made up of 15 amino acids. DNA for the CDR3: TGTGCCAGCAGCTTAGGGGGTATTGTGAACACTGAAGCTTTCTTT. Protein: CASSLGGIVNTEAFF.

V is TRBV5-4 and J is TRBJ2-5; D is unclear. There are 13 residues in the CDR3. Trimming shortened V by 4 bases and J by 3 bases, and 10 bases separated the two germline ends. Per germline, CDR1 SGHNT and CDR2 YYREEE (reference sequence). DNA of the CDR3: TGTGCCAGCAGCCGGACCCGAGAAGAGACCCAGTACTTC. Translating it yields CASSRTREETQYF.